This T cell receptor beta chain was captured in a study of CD4 T cells in relation to SARS-CoV-2 and coronaviruses. Generated by immunoSEQ multiplex PCR, the TCRdb table keeps only in-frame clones and is missing some. The sample includes roughly 60,000 clones, approximately 94% seen only once; the top ten take around 0.13%. Before the COVID-19 pandemic, during about 2011-2019, CD4+ T cells were taken from unexposed donors. A single count supports this clone. Per germline, CDR1 MRHNA and CDR2 SNTAGT. There are 15 residues in the CDR3. V trimming: 1 base; J trimming: 8 bases; junction bases outside the gene matches: 4.

The sequenced sample was naive CD4+ T cells from PBMCs. The subset denotes: naive CD4+ T cells isolated by negative enrichment. The V call is TRBV6-4, the J call TRBJ1-6, with TRBD1 identical over 8 bases. The source is a human donor in good health. The CDR3 DNA is TGTGCCAGCAGTGACTTGGACAGGGCGGATTCACCCCTCCACTTT. As protein: CASSDLDRADSPLHF.